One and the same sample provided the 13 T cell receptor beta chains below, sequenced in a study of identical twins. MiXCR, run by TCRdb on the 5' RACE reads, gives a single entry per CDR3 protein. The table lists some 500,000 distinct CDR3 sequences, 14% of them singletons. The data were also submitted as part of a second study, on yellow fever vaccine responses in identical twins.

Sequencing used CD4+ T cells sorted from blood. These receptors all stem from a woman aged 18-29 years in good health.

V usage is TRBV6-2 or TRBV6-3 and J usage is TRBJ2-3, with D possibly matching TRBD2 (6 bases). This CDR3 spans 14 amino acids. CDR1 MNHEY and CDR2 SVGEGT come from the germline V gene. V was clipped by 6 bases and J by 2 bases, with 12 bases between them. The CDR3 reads CASRWGLSTDTQYF. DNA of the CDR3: TGTGCCAGCAGATGGGGACTTTCCACAGATACGCAGTATTTT.

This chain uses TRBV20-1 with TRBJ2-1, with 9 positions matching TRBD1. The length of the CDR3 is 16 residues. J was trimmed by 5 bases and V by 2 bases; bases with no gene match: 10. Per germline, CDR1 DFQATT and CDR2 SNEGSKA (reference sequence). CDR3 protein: CSARLRGTGSDNEQFF. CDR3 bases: TGCAGTGCTAGATTAAGGGGGACAGGGTCCGACAATGAGCAGTTCTTC.

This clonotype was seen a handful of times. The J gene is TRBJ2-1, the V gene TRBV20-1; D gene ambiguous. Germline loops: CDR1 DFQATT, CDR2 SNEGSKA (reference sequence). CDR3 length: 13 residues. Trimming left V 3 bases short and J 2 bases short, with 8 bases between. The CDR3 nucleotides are TGCAGTGCTAGTGGCGACGCCTACAATGAGCAGTTCTTC. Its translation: CSASGDAYNEQFF.

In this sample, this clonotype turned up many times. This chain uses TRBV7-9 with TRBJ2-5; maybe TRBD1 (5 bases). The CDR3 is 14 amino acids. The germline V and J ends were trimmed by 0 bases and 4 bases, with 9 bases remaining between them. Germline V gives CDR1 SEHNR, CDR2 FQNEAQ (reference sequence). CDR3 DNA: TGTGCCAGCAGCTTAGCCACAGGTGGAGAGACCCAGTACTTC. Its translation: CASSLATGGETQYF. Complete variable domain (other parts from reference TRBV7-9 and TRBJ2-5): DTGVSQNPRHKITKRGQNVTFRCDPISEHNRLYWYRQTLGQGPEFLTYFQNEAQLEKSRLLSDRFSAERPKGSFSTLEIQRTEQGDSAMYLCASSLATGGETQYFGPGTRLLVL.

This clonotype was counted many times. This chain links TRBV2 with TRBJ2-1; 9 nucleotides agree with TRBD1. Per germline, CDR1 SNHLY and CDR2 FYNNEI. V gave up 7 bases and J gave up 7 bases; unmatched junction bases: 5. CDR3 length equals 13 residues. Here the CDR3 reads CASNRDRVNEQFF. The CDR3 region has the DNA TGTGCCAGCAACCGGGACAGGGTTAATGAGCAGTTCTTC.

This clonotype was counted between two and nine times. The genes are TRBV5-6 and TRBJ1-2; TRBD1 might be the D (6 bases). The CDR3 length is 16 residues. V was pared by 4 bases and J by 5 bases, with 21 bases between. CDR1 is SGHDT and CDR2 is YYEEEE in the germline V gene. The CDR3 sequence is CASSMAGEAIRYGYTF. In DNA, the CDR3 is TGTGCCAGCAGCATGGCAGGGGAAGCGATTCGTTATGGCTACACCTTC. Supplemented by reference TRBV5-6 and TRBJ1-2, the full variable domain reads DAGVTQSPTHLIKTRGQQVTLRCSPKSGHDTVSWYQQALGQGPQFIFQYYEEEERQRGNFPDRFSGHQFPNYSSELNVNALLLGDSALYLCASSMAGEAIRYGYTFGSGTRLTVV.

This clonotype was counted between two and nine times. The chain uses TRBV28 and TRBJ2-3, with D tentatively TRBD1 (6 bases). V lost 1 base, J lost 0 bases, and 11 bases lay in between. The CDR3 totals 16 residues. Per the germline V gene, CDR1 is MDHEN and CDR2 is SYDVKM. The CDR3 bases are TGTGCCAGCAGTTTATCAGGGGTGATTAGCACAGATACGCAGTATTTT. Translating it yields CASSLSGVISTDTQYF.

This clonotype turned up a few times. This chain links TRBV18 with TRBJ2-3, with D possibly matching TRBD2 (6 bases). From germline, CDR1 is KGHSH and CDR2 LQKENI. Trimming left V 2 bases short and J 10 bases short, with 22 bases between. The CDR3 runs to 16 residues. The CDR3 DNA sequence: TGTGCCAGCTCACCATGGGGAATGGTACGGGACTCTCCGCAGTATTTT. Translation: CASSPWGMVRDSPQYF.

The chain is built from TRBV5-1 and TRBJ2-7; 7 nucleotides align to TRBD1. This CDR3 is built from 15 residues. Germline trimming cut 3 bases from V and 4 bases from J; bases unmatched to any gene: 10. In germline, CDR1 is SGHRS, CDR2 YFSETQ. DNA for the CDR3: TGCGCCAGCAGCTCGGGGACAGCCAGCGGATACGAGCAGTACTTC. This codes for CASSSGTASGYEQYF.

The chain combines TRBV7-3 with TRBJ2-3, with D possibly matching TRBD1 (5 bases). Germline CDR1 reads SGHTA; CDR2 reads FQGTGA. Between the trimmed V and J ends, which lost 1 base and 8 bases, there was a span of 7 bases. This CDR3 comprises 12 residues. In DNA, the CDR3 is TGTGCCAGCAGCTTAAGTCAGGGTACGCAGTATTTT. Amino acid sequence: CASSLSQGTQYF.

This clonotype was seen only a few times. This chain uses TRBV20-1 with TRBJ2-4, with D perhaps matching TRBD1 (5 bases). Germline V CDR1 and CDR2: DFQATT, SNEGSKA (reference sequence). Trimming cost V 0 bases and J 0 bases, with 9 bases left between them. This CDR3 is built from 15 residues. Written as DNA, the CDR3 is TGCAGTGCTAGAGACAGGGATTTAGCCAAAAACATTCAGTACTTC. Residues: CSARDRDLAKNIQYF.

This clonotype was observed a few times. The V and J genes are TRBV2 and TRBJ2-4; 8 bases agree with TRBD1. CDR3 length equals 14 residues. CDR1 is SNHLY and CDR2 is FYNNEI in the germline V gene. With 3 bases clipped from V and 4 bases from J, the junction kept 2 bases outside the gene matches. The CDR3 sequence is CASSDDRGKNIQYF. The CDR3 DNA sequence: TGTGCCAGCAGTGACGACAGGGGAAAAAACATTCAGTACTTC.

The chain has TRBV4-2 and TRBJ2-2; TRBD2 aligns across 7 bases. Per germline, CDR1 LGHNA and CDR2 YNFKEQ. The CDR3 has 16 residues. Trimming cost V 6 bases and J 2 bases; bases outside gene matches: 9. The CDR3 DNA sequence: TGTGCCAGCAGTTACATTGCGGGGGTCAACACCGGGGAGCTGTTTTTT. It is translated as CASSYIAGVNTGELFF.